This passage covers 14 T cell receptor beta chains from one sample sequenced in a study of cytotoxic CD8 clonotypes in ibrutinib-treated CLL. The assay was immunoSEQ multiplex PCR, and TCRdb's table has in-frame clones only and misses some. The table has 120,000 to 150,000 clones, around 90% seen once. The source material was PBMCs, sampled after 12 months of ibrutinib treatment. The receptors shown here come from a human donor with chronic lymphocytic leukemia.

The chain recombines TRBV7-3 with TRBJ2-1; D not certain. Trimming removed 4 bases from V and 1 base from J, with 8 bases in between. CDR3 size: 14 residues. Per germline, CDR1 SGHTA and CDR2 FQGTGA. CDR3 sequence reads: CASSSASSYNEQFF. In DNA form, the CDR3 reads TGTGCCAGCAGCTCGGCCTCTTCCTACAATGAGCAGTTCTTC.

This chain connects TRBV6-5 to TRBJ2-1; TRBD2 aligns across 9 bases. J gave up 4 bases and V 8 bases, and 9 bases lay outside the gene matches. Germline CDR1 is MNHEY and CDR2 is SVGAGI. The CDR3 is 15 residues long. CDR3 amino acids: CASCPRLAVYNEQFF. The DNA for the CDR3 is TGTGCCAGCTGCCCAAGACTAGCGGTATACAATGAGCAGTTCTTC.

The V call is TRBV28, the J call TRBJ2-7, with D uncertain. CDR1 is MDHEN and CDR2 is SYDVKM in the germline V gene. This CDR3 is 13 amino acids long. CDR3: CVTAETSSYEQYF. The DNA of the CDR3 is TGTGTTACGGCGGAGACGAGCTCCTACGAGCAGTACTTC.

The chain joins TRBV7-3 to TRBJ2-5; possibly TRBD2 for D (7 bases). This CDR3 has 18 amino acids. From germline, CDR1 is SGHTA and CDR2 FQGTGA. V lost 5 bases to trimming and J lost 4 bases, with 26 bases between them. CDR3 nucleotide sequence: TGTGCCAGCAGCCCGCTGACTAGCCGTGGAGGGGGGCGAGAGACCCAGTACTTC. It codes for CASSPLTSRGGGRETQYF.

The V and J genes are TRBV7-2 and TRBJ2-7; the D is unclear. The germline gives CDR1 SGHTA, CDR2 FQGNSA. V dropped 8 bases and J dropped 0 bases, with 11 bases sitting between them. The CDR3 covers 13 residues. Here the CDR3 DNA reads TGTGCCAGCCGGGTCCCTAGCTCCTACGAGCAGTACTTC. This encodes CASRVPSSYEQYF.

The chain uses TRBV19 and TRBJ1-5; tentative D call: TRBD1 (5 bases). CDR1 is LNHDA, CDR2 SQIVND, per germline (reference sequence). The V gene lost 8 bases and the J gene lost 1 base, with 6 bases spanning the gap. This CDR3 comprises 12 residues. The CDR3 sequence: CASSGSNQPQHF. In DNA form, the CDR3 reads TGTGCCAGTTCAGGGAGCAATCAGCCCCAGCATTTT.

The V and J genes are TRBV20-1 and TRBJ2-1, with unresolved D. This CDR3 has 11 amino acids. Germline V gives CDR1 DFQATT, CDR2 SNEGSKA (reference sequence). V lost 5 bases and J lost 6, with 8 bases in between. The CDR3 reads CSAVFSNEQFF. The CDR3 DNA follows: TGCAGTGCTGTATTCTCCAATGAGCAGTTCTTC.

The gene calls are TRBV18 and TRBJ2-3; no firm D call. The CDR3 length is 13 residues. Germline V CDR1 and CDR2: KGHSH, LQKENI. Trimming took off 0 bases at V and 2 bases at J, with 3 bases between the two ends. The CDR3 DNA reads TGTGCCAGCTCACCACCGTTCACAGATACGCAGTATTTT. This gives the protein CASSPPFTDTQYF.

This chain joins TRBV27 and TRBJ2-7; possible D gene TRBD1, 6 bases. Trimming cost V 1 base and J 9 bases, with 13 bases left between them. CDR3 size: 13 residues. Germline V CDR1 and CDR2: MNHEY, SMNVEV (reference sequence). For the CDR3, the DNA is TGTGCCAGCAGTTTATACGGGACATTCGGGCAGTACTTC. Protein sequence: CASSLYGTFGQYF.

The chain links TRBV5-1 to TRBJ2-7; 7 positions match TRBD2. From germline, CDR1 is SGHRS and CDR2 YFSETQ. With V trimmed by 4 bases and J by 4 bases, 14 bases remained unmatched. This CDR3 has 16 residues. CDR3 DNA sequence: TGCGCCAGCAGCCCCCGGGGAGGGGAGGTTAATTACGAGCAGTACTTC. Protein: CASSPRGGEVNYEQYF.

The genes are TRBV2 and TRBJ1-5; no definite D call. V lost 4 bases, J lost 2 bases, and 12 bases lay in between. From germline, CDR1 is SNHLY and CDR2 FYNNEI. The CDR3 is 15 amino acids. The CDR3 DNA sequence: TGTGCCAGCAGTGGCGGGAGGCGTGGCAATCAGCCCCAGCATTTT. This codes for CASSGGRRGNQPQHF.

The CDR3 DNA is TGCGCCAGCAGCTTGGCCTGGGCAGGGTGGGGATACGAGCAGTACTTC. Translating gives CASSLAWAGWGYEQYF. This chain connects TRBV5-1 to TRBJ2-7, with D perhaps matching TRBD1 (5 bases). V dropped 0 bases and J dropped 4 bases, with 17 bases sitting between them. The CDR3 runs 16 residues. Germline assignment: CDR1 SGHRS and CDR2 YFSETQ.

V usage is TRBV19 and J usage is TRBJ1-1; D not resolved. V was trimmed by 6 bases and J by 8 bases, leaving 16 bases between them. This CDR3 spans 13 amino acids. Germline CDR1 is LNHDA and CDR2 is SQIVND (reference sequence). CDR3: CASSLFNGLEAFF. In nucleotides, the CDR3 is TGTGCCAGTAGCCTATTTAACGGACTAGAAGCTTTCTTT.

The CDR3 bases are TGTGCCAGCTCACTAACGACGGGGCCCTACGAGCAGTACTTC. This encodes CASSLTTGPYEQYF. The chain is built from TRBV18 and TRBJ2-7; D assignment may be TRBD1 or TRBD2 (5 bases each). CDR1 and CDR2 (germline): KGHSH, LQKENI. V was pared by 4 bases and J by 2 bases, with 12 bases between. The CDR3 covers 14 residues.